Following are 14 T cell receptor beta chains from one sample sequenced in a study of T cells in Graves' hyperthyroidism and ophthalmopathy. TCR beta CDR3 regions were amplified from RNA. When the TCR CDR3 underwent first-round RT-PCR, the HTBI primer set was used. TCRdb re-called the multiplex PCR reads through MiXCR, storing one row per CDR3 protein. The sample lists fewer than 650,000 distinct CDR3 sequences, approximately 15% seen once, with approximately 5.7% in the top ten. The material sequenced was blood. All receptors come from a woman aged 30 to 39 with Graves' hyperthyroidism that later progressed to Graves' ophthalmopathy.

Ten or more counts support this clonotype. This rearrangement joins TRBV25-1 to TRBJ1-5, with TRBD1 as a possible D gene (5 bases). V dropped 2 bases and J dropped 1 base, with 9 bases sitting between them. This CDR3 spans 15 amino acids. Germline lookup yields CDR1 MGHDK and CDR2 SYGVNS. The CDR3 loop reads CASSENRWSNQPQHF. In nucleotides, the CDR3 is TGTGCCAGCAGTGAAAACAGGTGGAGCAATCAGCCCCAGCATTTT.

The chain joins TRBV19 to TRBJ1-3; D might be TRBD1 (5 bases). V lost 9 bases, J lost 3 bases, and 18 bases lay in between. The V gene's germline CDR1 is LNHDA and CDR2 SQIVND (reference sequence). The CDR3 consists of 15 residues. Written as DNA, the CDR3 is TGTGCCAGCCGGGACCAGAAACGGTATGGAAACACCATATATTTT. Amino acids: CASRDQKRYGNTIYF.

This clonotype occurred many times. The chain uses TRBV29-1 and TRBJ2-1; 9 bases map to TRBD2. Germline CDR1 and CDR2: SQVTM and ANQGSEA. Trimming removed 3 bases from V and 8 bases from J; junction bases left unmatched: 8. The CDR3 length is 14 residues. This chain's CDR3 is CSVDSTSGWDEQFF. CDR3 in DNA: TGCAGCGTTGACTCGACTAGCGGTTGGGATGAGCAGTTCTTC.

There are a few counts of this clonotype. The V and J genes are TRBV20-1 and TRBJ2-3; 8 nucleotides line up with TRBD2. CDR3 length equals 14 residues. Germline V lookup: CDR1 DFQATT, CDR2 SNEGSKA (reference sequence). The ends lost 6 bases at V and 2 bases at J; junction bases unmatched: 7. CDR3 residues: CSAPVAGHTDTQYF. The CDR3 DNA reads TGCAGTGCCCCAGTAGCGGGGCACACAGATACGCAGTATTTT.

This clonotype appeared a few times. This sequence joins TRBV19 and TRBJ1-5; D remains unclear. Germline CDR1 and CDR2: LNHDA and SQIVND (reference sequence). The CDR3 has 13 amino acids. The V end lost 5 bases, the J end lost 1 base, and 6 bases lay between the germline ends. The CDR3 here is CASSRFSNQPQHF. The CDR3 nucleotides are TGTGCCAGTAGTCGGTTCAGCAATCAGCCCCAGCATTTT.

As concerns this clonotype: This clone may be a read error of a much larger clone one base away. The gene calls are TRBV11-3 and TRBJ2-7, with 8 bases lining up with TRBD2. Germline CDR1 SGHNT, CDR2 YENEEA. V lost 3 bases to trimming and J lost 7 bases; unmatched junction nucleotides: 11. The CDR3 is 15 residues long. In DNA, the CDR3 is TGTGCCAGCAGCTTTACGGGACTAGGTCATGGAGAGCAGTACTTC. Residues: CASSFTGLGHGEQYF.

This chain connects TRBV6-5 to TRBJ1-1; D is unclear. Between the trimmed V and J ends, which lost 4 bases and 1 base, there was a span of 10 bases. This CDR3 is 14 amino acids long. Germline V lookup: CDR1 MNHEY, CDR2 SVGAGI. The CDR3: CASSSGRANTEAFF. CDR3 nucleotides: TGTGCCAGCAGTTCCGGGAGGGCGAACACTGAAGCTTTCTTT.

V usage is TRBV2 and J usage is TRBJ2-5; 7 bases line up with TRBD1. Unmatched junction bases numbered 13, after V lost 4 bases and J lost 5 bases. This CDR3 region has 16 residues. The germline CDR1 and CDR2 sequences are SNHLY and FYNNEI. The CDR3 loop is CASSGQGRLRAETQYF. DNA of the CDR3: TGTGCCAGCAGTGGACAGGGAAGGCTAAGGGCGGAGACCCAGTACTTC.

Details on this clonotype: This may be a read error: a much more frequent sequence differs by one nucleotide. The CDR3 bases are TGCGCCTGCAGCTTGGACGGGAGATGGACCACTGAGCAGTTCTTC. Protein: CACSLDGRWTTEQFF. The chain links TRBV5-1 to TRBJ2-1; the D gene is possibly TRBD2 (6 bases). Germline lookup yields CDR1 SGHRS and CDR2 YFSETQ. The CDR3 sequence is 15 residues long.

This clonotype was recorded at least ten times. The chain uses TRBV24-1 and TRBJ1-2; unclear D gene. Looked up from germline, CDR1 is KGHDR and CDR2 is SFDVKD. The CDR3 loop spans 11 amino acids. The CDR3 is CVALRDYGYTF. CDR3 nucleotides: TGTGTTGCCCTGAGGGACTATGGCTACACCTTC.

This clonotype was counted ten times or more. The V call is TRBV11-3, the J call TRBJ2-3; no clear D. Per germline, CDR1 SGHNT and CDR2 YENEEA. Trimming removed 5 bases from V and 6 bases from J, with 9 bases in between. The CDR3 sequence is 12 residues long. The CDR3 DNA follows: TGTGCCAGCAGCCCATCTAGTGATACGCAGTATTTT. As protein: CASSPSSDTQYF. Complete variable domain (other parts from reference TRBV11-3 and TRBJ2-3): EAGVVQSPRYKIIEKKQPVAFWCNPISGHNTLYWYLQNLGQGPELLIRYENEEAVDDSQLPKDRFSAERLKGVDSTLKIQPAELGDSAVYLCASSPSSDTQYFGPGTRLTVL.

This clonotype was seen a handful of times. This chain joins TRBV11-1 and TRBJ2-6, with D perhaps matching TRBD1 or TRBD2 (5 bases each). This CDR3 is 19 amino acids long. Germline assignment: CDR1 SGHAT and CDR2 FQDESV (reference sequence). Between the trimmed V and J ends, which lost 2 bases and 2 bases, there was a span of 19 bases. CDR3 sequence: CASSLLGAGVSPGANVLTF. The CDR3 DNA reads as TGTGCCAGCAGCTTACTTGGGGCCGGGGTATCACCTGGGGCCAACGTCCTGACTTTC.

The V gene is TRBV19, the J gene TRBJ2-7, with TRBD1 identical over 9 bases. The V and J ends lost 6 bases and 6 bases, in that order; junction bases with no gene match: 3. This CDR3 contains 12 residues. The V gene's germline CDR1 is LNHDA and CDR2 SQIVND (reference sequence). The DNA of the CDR3 is TGTGCCAGTAGCAGGACAGGGGCCGAGCAGTACTTC. The encoded protein is CASSRTGAEQYF.

Ten or more counts support this clonotype. This sequence joins TRBV7-3 and TRBJ2-1; 9 nucleotides match TRBD2. The V gene's germline CDR1 is SGHTA and CDR2 FQGTGA. CDR3 length: 15 amino acids. Trimming at V came to 1 base and at J to 9 bases, leaving 7 bases not matched to a gene. The CDR3 region has the DNA TGTGCCAGCAGCTTAAAGGCGGGAGGGCCGTTTGAGCAGTTCTTC. This gives the protein CASSLKAGGPFEQFF. Using reference TRBV7-3 and TRBJ2-1 for the parts outside the CDR3, the full variable domain is GAGVSQTPSNKVTEKGKYVELRCDPISGHTALYWYRQSLGQGPEFLIYFQGTGAADDSGLPNDRFFAVRPEGSVSTLKIQRTERGDSAVYLCASSLKAGGPFEQFFGPGTRLTVL.